These 10 T cell receptor beta chains were sequenced from one sample in a study of molecular identifiers for immune sequencing clone quantification. Using its own MiXCR run on the PCR reads, TCRdb lists one record per CDR3 protein. The sample carries about 510,000 distinct CDR3 sequences, 20% to 25% recorded once. The specimen sequenced was naive CD8+ T cells from blood, with Jurkat cell RNA spiked in. The subset is: FACS-sorted CD8+CD4-CCR7+CD45RA+ naive T cells. These receptors were taken from a human donor in good health. Some libraries in this study had Jurkat cell RNA spiked in.

Note on this clonotype: A much larger clonotype is one base distant, so this may be a read error. The genes are TRBV7-9 and TRBJ2-7, with unresolved D. Per the germline V gene, CDR1 is SEHNR and CDR2 is FQNEAQ (reference sequence). The CDR3 has 16 residues. V gave up 11 bases and J gave up 0 bases, with 23 bases separating them. This CDR3 reads CAGVDTRHLSSYEQYF. CDR3 nucleotides: TGTGCCGGCGTGGATACGAGGCACCTGAGCTCCTACGAGCAGTACTTC.

This chain connects TRBV7-9 to TRBJ2-1; TRBD1 matches 9 bases. Losses at the gene ends were 5 bases for V and 3 bases for J; bases not matched to a gene: 2. This CDR3 is 14 amino acids long. Germline CDR1 SEHNR, CDR2 FQNEAQ (reference sequence). For the CDR3, the DNA is TGTGCCAGCAGCACGGACAGGGGCTACAATGAGCAGTTCTTC. Its translation is CASSTDRGYNEQFF.

This clonotype was picked up a small number of times. V is TRBV6-5 and J is TRBJ1-1, with 8 positions matching TRBD1. With 2 bases clipped from V and 5 bases from J, the junction kept 7 bases outside the gene matches. The germline V gene has CDR1 MNHEY and CDR2 SVGAGI. CDR3 length: 15 amino acids. The CDR3 loop is CASSYTQGASTEAFF. CDR3 DNA: TGTGCCAGCAGTTACACTCAGGGGGCAAGTACTGAAGCTTTCTTT.

As to this clonotype: A much more abundant neighbour one base away suggests this may be a read error. The chain uses TRBV30 and TRBJ1-5; TRBD1 might be the D (6 bases). CDR1 GTSNPN and CDR2 SVGIG come from the germline V gene (reference sequence). This CDR3 has 14 residues. CDR3 loop: CAWSGGQDNQSQHF. Written as DNA, the CDR3 is TGTGCCTGGAGCGGGGGACAAGACAATCAGTCCCAGCATTTT.

This clonotype was counted ten times or more. The V and J genes are TRBV28 and TRBJ2-1; 10 bases map to TRBD2. CDR1 and CDR2 (germline): MDHEN, SYDVKM. With V trimmed by 6 bases and J by 10 bases, 9 bases remained unmatched. This CDR3 contains 14 residues. As DNA, the CDR3 is TGTGCCAGCAGATCGCCTAGCGGGAGAGGAGAGCAGTTCTTC. Amino acids: CASRSPSGRGEQFF.

For this clonotype: Since no conserved phenylalanine or tryptophan closes the CDR3, a read error is the likely cause. The chain recombines TRBV11-2 with TRBJ2-5; perhaps TRBD2 as D (7 bases). Germline lookup yields CDR1 SGHAT and CDR2 FQNNGV. This CDR3 is built from 16 residues. CDR3 protein: CASSLEGGGTREAQYS. For the CDR3, the DNA is TGTGCCAGCAGCCTCGAAGGGGGGGGTACAAGAGAGGCCCAGTACTCC.

This clonotype was picked up many times. The V gene is TRBV6-5, the J gene TRBJ1-5; 9 bases agree with TRBD1. V was clipped by 6 bases and J by 6 bases; unmatched bases: 3. CDR3 length equals 13 residues. Germline V gene data show CDR1 as MNHEY and CDR2 as SVGAGI. CDR3 in DNA: TGTGCCAGCAGACAGGGGGCTGGTCAGCCCCAGCATTTT. As protein: CASRQGAGQPQHF.

This clonotype was recorded a few times. This chain connects TRBV4-1 to TRBJ2-4, with 8 bases fitting TRBD2. The CDR3 spans 15 residues. The trim removed 1 base at V and 4 bases at J, leaving 3 bases unmatched. Germline V CDR1 and CDR2: MGHRA, YSYEKL. The CDR3 bases are TGCGCCAGCAGCCAAGCGCGGGGGGTAAAAAACATTCAGTACTTC. Amino acids: CASSQARGVKNIQYF.

The rearrangement uses TRBV7-9 and TRBJ2-3; D might be TRBD2 (6 bases). Germline V lookup: CDR1 SEHNR, CDR2 FQNEAQ (reference sequence). The CDR3 spans 17 residues. Trimming took off 0 bases at V and 2 bases at J, with 15 bases between the two ends. The CDR3 DNA follows: TGTGCCAGCAGCTTAGCCGGCGGGGTTCGGGTCACAGATACGCAGTATTTT. It translates to CASSLAGGVRVTDTQYF.

There are a few counts of this clonotype. V usage is TRBV29-1 and J usage is TRBJ1-2; a possible D gene is TRBD1 (6 bases). This CDR3 is 13 amino acids long. Germline assignment: CDR1 SQVTM and CDR2 ANQGSEA. Between the trimmed V and J ends, which lost 7 bases and 3 bases, there was a span of 15 bases. CDR3 DNA sequence: TGCAGCGCCCGAGACAGGCTGCACTATGGCTACACCTTC. This translates into CSARDRLHYGYTF.